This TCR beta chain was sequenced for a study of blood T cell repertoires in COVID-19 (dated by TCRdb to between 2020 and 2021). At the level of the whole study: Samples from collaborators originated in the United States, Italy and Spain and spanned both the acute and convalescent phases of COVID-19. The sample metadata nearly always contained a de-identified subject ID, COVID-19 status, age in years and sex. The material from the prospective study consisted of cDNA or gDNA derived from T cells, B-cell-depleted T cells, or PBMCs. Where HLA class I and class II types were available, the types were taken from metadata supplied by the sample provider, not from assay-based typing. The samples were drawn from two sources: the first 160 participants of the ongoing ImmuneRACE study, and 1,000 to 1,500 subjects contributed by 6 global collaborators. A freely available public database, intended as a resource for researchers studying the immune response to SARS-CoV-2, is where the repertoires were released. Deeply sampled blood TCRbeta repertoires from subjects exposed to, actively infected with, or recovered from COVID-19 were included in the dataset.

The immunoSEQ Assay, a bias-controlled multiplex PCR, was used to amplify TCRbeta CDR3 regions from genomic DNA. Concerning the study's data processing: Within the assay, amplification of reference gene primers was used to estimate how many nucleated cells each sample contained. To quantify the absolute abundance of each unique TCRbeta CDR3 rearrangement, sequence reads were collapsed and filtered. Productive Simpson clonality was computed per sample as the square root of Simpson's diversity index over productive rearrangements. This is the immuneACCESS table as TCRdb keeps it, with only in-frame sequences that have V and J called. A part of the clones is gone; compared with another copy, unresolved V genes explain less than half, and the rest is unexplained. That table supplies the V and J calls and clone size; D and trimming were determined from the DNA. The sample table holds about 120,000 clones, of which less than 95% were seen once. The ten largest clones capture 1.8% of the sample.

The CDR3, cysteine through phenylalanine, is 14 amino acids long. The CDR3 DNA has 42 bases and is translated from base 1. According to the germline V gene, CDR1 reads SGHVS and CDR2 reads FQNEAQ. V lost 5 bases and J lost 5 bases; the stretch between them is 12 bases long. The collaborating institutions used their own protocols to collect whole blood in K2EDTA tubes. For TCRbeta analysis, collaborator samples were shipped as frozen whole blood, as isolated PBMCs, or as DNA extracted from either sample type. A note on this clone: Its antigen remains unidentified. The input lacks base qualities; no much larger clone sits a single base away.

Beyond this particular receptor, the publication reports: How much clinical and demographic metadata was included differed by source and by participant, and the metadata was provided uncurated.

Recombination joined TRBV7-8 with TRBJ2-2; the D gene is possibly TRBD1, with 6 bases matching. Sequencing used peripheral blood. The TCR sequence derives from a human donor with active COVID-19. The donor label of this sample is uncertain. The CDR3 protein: CASSTRTATGELFF. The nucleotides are TGTGCCAGCAGCACCCGGACAGCGACCGGGGAGCTGTTTTTT.